This TCR beta chain was documented in a study of shared clonotypes between healthy human individuals. Into CD45RA+ naive and CD45RA-negative memory subsets, the CD4+ cells were split. This clone is a singleton in its sample. Its antigen is currently unknown. Profiled with immunoSEQ multiplex PCR; TCRdb holds only in-frame clones, not every one. In the table there are roughly 1,100,000 clones, more than 65% of which are singletons. The CDR3 loop spans 12 amino acids. V lost 2 bases to trimming and J lost 8 bases, with 9 bases between them. In germline, CDR1 is MRHNA, CDR2 SNTAGT. Points from the study as a whole: Some naive CD4 clonotypes, roughly 4.5%, turned up in common across a few donors. Naive subsets generally exceeded memory subsets in estimated richness. It was the non-shared clonotypes that had lower generation probabilities than clonotypes shared by all four donors.

The rearrangement joins TRBV6-4 to TRBJ1-2; D call uncertain. This TCR was recovered from a man aged 18 to 29 in good health. The specimen sequenced was memory CD4+ T cells sorted from blood. Subset denoted: CD45RA-negative fraction. The CDR3 coding sequence is TGTGCCAGCAGTGACGAGGCGGGGGGCTACACCTTC. Its protein is CASSDEAGGYTF.